The 32 T cell receptor beta chains below come from one sample, sequenced in a study of cytomegalovirus exposure and HLA in healthy donors. PCR used 60 Vbeta primers and 13 Jbeta primers. Profiled with immunoSEQ multiplex PCR; TCRdb holds only in-frame clones, not every one. Among more than 90,000 clones listed, around 77% were seen once. The sequenced sample was PBMCs. These receptors were taken from a man in his forties or fifties in good health and CMV-seropositive.

This chain uses TRBV5-4 with TRBJ2-1, with unresolved D. The CDR3 extends over 15 amino acids. The V end was cut by 4 bases, the J end by 5 bases, with 16 bases between. Germline CDR1 and CDR2: SGHNT and YYREEE (reference sequence). This CDR3 reads CASSPDGSLNNEQFF. The CDR3 DNA reads TGTGCCAGCAGCCCAGACGGGTCATTAAACAATGAGCAGTTCTTC.

The genes are TRBV18 and TRBJ2-7, with a weak D call TRBD2 (6 bases). Trimming cost V 1 base and J 3 bases, with 13 bases left between them. Germline V gene data show CDR1 as KGHSH and CDR2 as LQKENI. The CDR3 consists of 15 residues. The CDR3 DNA sequence: TGTGCCAGCTCACCACGGGCTAGCGAGAACTACGAGCAGTACTTC. Its translation is CASSPRASENYEQYF.

The gene calls are TRBV29-1 and TRBJ1-3; TRBD1 aligns across 10 bases. Germline V gives CDR1 SQVTM, CDR2 ANQGSEA. CDR3 size: 13 residues. J was trimmed by 6 bases and V by 4 bases; bases with no gene match: 3. The CDR3 nucleotides read TGCAGCGTTGGGCGACAGGGGGCAAACACCATATATTTT. It translates to CSVGRQGANTIYF.

The table lists this clone with a few counts. The chain carries TRBV5-6 and TRBJ2-7, with 11 bases identical to TRBD2. V lost 1 base and J lost 1; bases outside the gene matches: 4. There are 16 residues in the CDR3. Germline assignment: CDR1 SGHDT and CDR2 YYEEEE. The CDR3 bases are TGTGCCAGCAGCTTGTCGCTAGCGGGGGGATCCTACGAGCAGTACTTC. Protein sequence: CASSLSLAGGSYEQYF.

This clone has a single count. The V gene is TRBV5-1, the J gene TRBJ2-2; D not resolved. Trimming took off 4 bases at V and 2 bases at J, with 15 bases between the two ends. CDR3 size: 16 residues. Germline loops: CDR1 SGHRS, CDR2 YFSETQ. The CDR3 region has the DNA TGCGCCAGCAGCGCGTGGAGTGGCGGAAACACCGGGGAGCTGTTTTTT. It is translated as CASSAWSGGNTGELFF.

V usage is TRBV19 and J usage is TRBJ1-6; D gene ambiguous. This CDR3 region has 13 residues. CDR1 and CDR2 (germline): LNHDA, SQIVND (reference sequence). V lost 9 bases and J lost 6, with 12 bases in between. This CDR3 reads CASGGVSNSPLHF. CDR3 in DNA: TGTGCCAGCGGCGGGGTCTCTAATTCACCCCTCCACTTT.

Comment on this clone: Other DNA variants within this sample encode the same CDR3. The chain combines TRBV4-3 with TRBJ1-6, with D possibly being TRBD1 (5 bases). CDR1 is LGHNA, CDR2 YSLEER, per germline. The CDR3 runs to 15 residues. Trimming pared 1 base from V and 9 bases from J, leaving 13 bases between. The CDR3 DNA follows: TGCGCCAGCAGCCAAGGAGCGGGGACTGGTTCACCCCTCCACTTT. Protein: CASSQGAGTGSPLHF.

This clone appeared a few times. The chain combines TRBV6-5 with TRBJ2-7; maybe TRBD2 (7 bases). The CDR3 is made up of 15 amino acids. Germline assignment: CDR1 MNHEY and CDR2 SVGAGI. Trimming removed 0 bases at V and 3 bases at J, with 12 bases between. The DNA for the CDR3 is TGTGCCAGCAGTTACTCACAGGGAGGGGGCTACGAGCAGTACTTC. Its translation is CASSYSQGGGYEQYF.

This sequence joins TRBV29-1 and TRBJ1-3, with D maybe TRBD1 (5 bases). Between the trimmed V and J ends, which lost 5 bases and 3 bases, there was a span of 11 bases. The CDR3 contains 13 residues. CDR1 is SQVTM and CDR2 is ANQGSEA in the germline V gene. The DNA for the CDR3 is TGCAGCGTTCAGGGCTTCAGTGGAAACACCATATATTTT. Encoded protein: CSVQGFSGNTIYF.

This chain connects TRBV18 to TRBJ1-5; no firm D call. V was pared by 2 bases and J by 2 bases, with 10 bases between. CDR1 is KGHSH, CDR2 LQKENI, per germline. The CDR3 sequence is 15 residues long. CDR3 coding DNA: TGTGCCAGCTCACCAACTGGGAGCCGCAATCAGCCCCAGCATTTT. It codes for CASSPTGSRNQPQHF. Full variable domain (missing parts from reference TRBV18 and TRBJ1-5): NAGVMQNPRHLVRRRGQEARLRCSPMKGHSHVYWYRQLPEEGLKFMVYLQKENIIDESGMPKERFSAEFPKEGPSILRIQQVVRGDSAAYFCASSPTGSRNQPQHFGDGTRLSIL.

The V and J genes are TRBV29-1 and TRBJ2-2, with unresolved D. Germline V gene data show CDR1 as SQVTM and CDR2 as ANQGSEA. V dropped 1 base and J dropped 3 bases, with 9 bases sitting between them. CDR3 length: 14 amino acids. The CDR3 sequence: CSVEGSLDTGELFF. The CDR3 DNA reads as TGCAGCGTTGAAGGTAGCTTGGACACCGGGGAGCTGTTTTTT.

The genes are TRBV18 and TRBJ1-5; maybe TRBD1 (6 bases). The V end lost 3 bases, the J end lost 0 bases, and 15 bases lay between the germline ends. Germline lookup yields CDR1 KGHSH and CDR2 LQKENI. The CDR3 loop spans 17 amino acids. The CDR3 spells CASSPRTALNSNQPQHF. As DNA, the CDR3 is TGTGCCAGCTCACCCAGGACAGCCTTGAATAGCAATCAGCCCCAGCATTTT.

This clone showed up just once. The J gene is TRBJ2-7, the V gene TRBV7-9, with TRBD1 identical over 7 bases. The length of the CDR3 is 14 residues. Germline V lookup: CDR1 SEHNR, CDR2 FQNEAQ (reference sequence). J gave up 2 bases and V 1 base, and 2 bases lay outside the gene matches. The CDR3 region is CASSLGGTAYEQYF. Here the CDR3 DNA reads TGTGCCAGCAGCTTAGGGGGGACAGCCTACGAGCAGTACTTC.

This sequence joins TRBV11-2 and TRBJ2-7; 8 nucleotides align to TRBD1. The germline V gene encodes CDR1 SGHAT and CDR2 FQNNGV. V gave up 4 bases and J gave up 2 bases; unmatched junction bases: 4. This CDR3 region has 14 residues. CDR3 in DNA: TGTGCCAGCAGCTCCGGGACAGGTCCCTACGAGCAGTACTTC. It translates to CASSSGTGPYEQYF.

This clone was seen only once. The chain is built from TRBV5-4 and TRBJ2-7, with D perhaps TRBD1 (5 bases). This CDR3 contains 17 residues. Looked up from germline, CDR1 is SGHNT and CDR2 is YYREEE (reference sequence). Trimming took off 1 base at V and 7 bases at J, with 24 bases between the two ends. The CDR3 DNA follows: TGTGCCAGCAGCTTGATACAGGTTCTCGGGTCGGCGAATGAGCAGTACTTC. It is translated as CASSLIQVLGSANEQYF.

This rearrangement joins TRBV10-1 to TRBJ2-3; D is uncertain. The germline V gene has CDR1 WNHNN and CDR2 SYGVQD (reference sequence). V was pared by 2 bases and J by 0 bases, with 6 bases between. The length of the CDR3 is 14 residues. The CDR3 here is CASSEHYSTDTQYF. CDR3 nucleotides: TGCGCCAGCAGTGAGCACTATAGCACAGATACGCAGTATTTT.

The genes are TRBV11-2 and TRBJ2-2; D is perhaps TRBD2 (7 bases). CDR1 is SGHAT and CDR2 is FQNNGV in the germline V gene. The CDR3 is 15 amino acids. V was pared by 5 bases and J by 4 bases, with 14 bases between. The CDR3 coding sequence is TGTGCCAGCAGCCTGGGGGGGCATAGCACCGGGGAGCTGTTTTTT. Its translation: CASSLGGHSTGELFF.

The chain carries TRBV2 and TRBJ1-5, with no clear D. The CDR3 is made up of 13 amino acids. The V gene lost 3 bases and the J gene lost 7 bases, with 10 bases spanning the gap. CDR1 and CDR2 from the germline V gene are SNHLY and FYNNEI. The CDR3 here is CASSEIDWQPQHF. The CDR3 nucleotides are TGTGCCAGCAGTGAGATTGACTGGCAGCCCCAGCATTTT.

The chain links TRBV5-4 to TRBJ2-3; D gene unclear. Germline CDR1 and CDR2: SGHNT and YYREEE (reference sequence). V was clipped by 4 bases and J by 4 bases, with 13 bases between them. The CDR3 covers 14 residues. The DNA of the CDR3 is TGTGCCAGCAGCCTCAGTTTTTCTGCAGATACGCAGTATTTT. Its protein product is CASSLSFSADTQYF.

This clone was observed a single time. The chain uses TRBV18 and TRBJ2-1, with a weak D call TRBD2 (6 bases). Between the trimmed V and J ends, which lost 9 bases and 6 bases, there was a span of 18 bases. The CDR3 loop spans 14 amino acids. Germline V gene data show CDR1 as KGHSH and CDR2 as LQKENI. CDR3 coding DNA: TGTGCCAGTAATCGCGCGGGATGGGGCAATGAGCAGTTCTTC. Translation: CASNRAGWGNEQFF.

The V gene is TRBV6-6, the J gene TRBJ1-6; perhaps TRBD1 as D (5 bases). V gave up 8 bases and J gave up 9 bases, with 14 bases separating them. The CDR3 has 13 residues. The germline V gene encodes CDR1 MNHNY and CDR2 SVGAGI (reference sequence). CDR3 in amino acids: CASRGGGGSPLHF. The CDR3 DNA follows: TGTGCCAGCCGTGGCGGGGGTGGTTCACCCCTCCACTTT.

This chain links TRBV6-1 with TRBJ1-3; D gene ambiguous. The germline CDR1 and CDR2 sequences are MNHNS and SASEGT. The CDR3 is made up of 12 amino acids. Trimming stripped 7 bases from V and 3 bases from J, with 7 bases between. This chain's CDR3 is CASISDGNTIYF. The CDR3 DNA reads as TGTGCCAGCATCAGTGATGGAAACACCATATATTTT.

V and J are TRBV27 and TRBJ1-2, with TRBD1 identical over 8 bases. The CDR3 contains 14 residues. In germline, CDR1 is MNHEY, CDR2 SMNVEV (reference sequence). The J segment lost 0 bases and the V segment lost 3 bases, leaving 0 bases of the junction unmatched. CDR3 region: CASSLTGANYGYTF. The CDR3 DNA reads as TGTGCCAGCAGTTTGACAGGGGCTAACTATGGCTACACCTTC.

This chain joins TRBV10-3 and TRBJ2-4; D is undetermined. The V end was cut by 0 bases, the J end by 3 bases, with 6 bases between. This CDR3 spans 14 amino acids. Germline lookup yields CDR1 ENHRY and CDR2 SYGVKD. The CDR3 here is CAISESGNKNIQYF. DNA for the CDR3: TGTGCCATCAGTGAGTCCGGTAACAAAAACATTCAGTACTTC.

V usage is TRBV6-5 and J usage is TRBJ2-1; D might be TRBD2 (5 bases). CDR1 and CDR2 (germline): MNHEY, SVGAGI. The CDR3 totals 15 residues. The V gene lost 7 bases and the J gene lost 4 bases, with 17 bases spanning the gap. The CDR3 reads CASTRGRVPYNEQFF. The CDR3 DNA reads TGTGCCAGCACCCGAGGGCGGGTGCCGTACAATGAGCAGTTCTTC.

V and J are TRBV7-9 and TRBJ2-7; D is unresolved. The CDR3 covers 14 residues. V was clipped by 6 bases and J by 3 bases, with 15 bases between them. Per the germline V gene, CDR1 is SEHNR and CDR2 is FQNEAQ (reference sequence). CDR3 nucleotide sequence: TGTGCCAGCAGTTCCTTGACACTTGGCTACGAGCAGTACTTC. Protein sequence: CASSSLTLGYEQYF.

The V and J genes are TRBV7-9 and TRBJ1-2, with 11 bases identical to TRBD1. Germline CDR1 is SEHNR and CDR2 is FQNEAQ (reference sequence). Unmatched junction bases numbered 5, after V lost 5 bases and J lost 3 bases. CDR3 size: 15 residues. CDR3 sequence: CASSRGTGGDYGYTF. CDR3 coding DNA: TGTGCCAGCAGCCGTGGGACAGGGGGAGACTATGGCTACACCTTC.

J is TRBJ1-4 and V is TRBV9; D is undetermined. Germline-derived CDR1 and CDR2 are SGDLS and YYNGEE. The V end was cut by 5 bases, the J end by 5 bases, with 10 bases between. The CDR3 is 13 residues long. CDR3 in DNA: TGTGCCAGCAGTTCGGGGTTGAATGAAAAACTGTTTTTT. The encoded protein is CASSSGLNEKLFF.

The rearrangement links TRBV7-9 to TRBJ2-7; 7 positions match TRBD1. Unmatched junction bases numbered 12, after V lost 3 bases and J lost 4 bases. Germline V gene data show CDR1 as SEHNR and CDR2 as FQNEAQ (reference sequence). The CDR3 extends over 16 amino acids. As DNA, the CDR3 is TGTGCCAGCAGCTTTACAGGGGACAGCCTCAGTTACGAGCAGTACTTC. It yields the protein CASSFTGDSLSYEQYF.

V gene TRBV5-6 combines with J gene TRBJ1-2, with 9 bases identical to TRBD1. V shed 4 bases and J 5 bases; nucleotides not matched to a gene: 6. Germline CDR1 reads SGHDT; CDR2 reads YYEEEE. The CDR3 spans 14 residues. CDR3 nucleotide sequence: TGTGCCAGCAGCCCCCGGGACAGGGCTTATGGCTACACCTTC. Protein product: CASSPRDRAYGYTF.

Here the CDR3 reads CASGRQGVEAFF. The DNA of the CDR3 is TGTGCCAGCGGTAGACAGGGAGTTGAAGCTTTCTTT. The V call is TRBV7-9, the J call TRBJ1-1; 7 nucleotides match TRBD1. V was clipped by 8 bases and J by 7 bases; unmatched bases: 7. The CDR3 consists of 12 residues. Germline CDR1 reads SEHNR; CDR2 reads FQNEAQ (reference sequence).

This sequence joins TRBV7-9 and TRBJ1-5; 7 bases fit TRBD1. Germline CDR1 SEHNR, CDR2 FQNEAQ (reference sequence). V shed 3 bases and J 0 bases; nucleotides not matched to a gene: 2. The CDR3 contains 15 residues. The CDR3: CASSLGQYSNQPQHF. The CDR3 coding sequence is TGTGCCAGCAGCTTGGGACAGTATAGCAATCAGCCCCAGCATTTT.